This T cell receptor (beta chain) was sequenced in a study of cytomegalovirus exposure and HLA in healthy donors. Points from the study as a whole: Within the data, a cluster of highly shared sequence variants was likely a sequencing artifact. Presence/absence analyses assumed roughly uniform sequencing depth across donors.

60 Vbeta and 13 Jbeta primers were used in PCR. The table came from immunoSEQ multiplex PCR; TCRdb's copy has only in-frame clones and leaves some out. This specimen shows under 150,000 clones; the ten leading clones hold 1.5% to 1.7%. Points on this clone: Antigen specificity is unknown.

The V and J ends lost 4 bases and 3 bases respectively, with 5 bases between them. This CDR3 spans 12 amino acids. Looked up from germline, CDR1 is MNHNY and CDR2 is SVGAGI (reference sequence). This sequence joins TRBV6-6 and TRBJ2-3; D not certain. This TCR derives from a woman aged 40 to 49 in good health and CMV-seronegative. The sequenced sample consisted of PBMCs. The CDR3 here is CASSSQTDTQYF. DNA of the CDR3: TGTGCCAGCAGTTCCCAGACAGATACGCAGTATTTT.